This T cell receptor (beta chain) was sequenced during a study of blood T cell repertoires in COVID-19. Authors' analysis steps: Amplification with reference gene primers provided the estimates of nucleated cell counts. Profiling relied on immunoSEQ multiplex PCR, and the TCRdb table lists in-frame clones only, not all of them. V, J and clone size are taken as reported in that table, and D and trimming were inferred from the DNA itself. The repertoire holds approximately 40,000 clones, more than 90% seen once, with around 5.1% in the top ten. CDR1 is LGHDT, CDR2 YNNKEL, per germline (reference sequence). CDR3 length equals 14 residues. Trimming at V came to 0 bases and at J to 6 bases, leaving 2 bases not matched to a gene.

The chain has TRBV3-1 (or the pseudogene TRBV3-2) and TRBJ1-2, with TRBD1 matching 9 bases. The sample taken for sequencing was peripheral blood. The sequence was obtained from an elderly woman with acute or convalescent COVID-19. The CDR3 loop reads CASSQEGTGHGYTF. DNA of the CDR3: TGTGCCAGCAGCCAAGAGGGGACAGGGCATGGCTACACCTTC.